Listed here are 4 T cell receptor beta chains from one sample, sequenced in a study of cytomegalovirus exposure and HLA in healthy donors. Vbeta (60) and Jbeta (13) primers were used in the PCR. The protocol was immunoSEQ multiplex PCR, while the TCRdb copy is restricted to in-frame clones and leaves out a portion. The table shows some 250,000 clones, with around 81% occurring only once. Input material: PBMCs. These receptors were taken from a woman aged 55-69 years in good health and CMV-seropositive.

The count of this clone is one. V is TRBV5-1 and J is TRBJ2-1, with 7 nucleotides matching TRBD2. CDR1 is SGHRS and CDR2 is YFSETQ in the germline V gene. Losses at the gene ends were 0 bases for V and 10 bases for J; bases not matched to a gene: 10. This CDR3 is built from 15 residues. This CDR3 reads CASSLVPSGPSEQFF. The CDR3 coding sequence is TGCGCCAGCAGCTTGGTCCCTAGCGGACCCTCGGAGCAGTTCTTC. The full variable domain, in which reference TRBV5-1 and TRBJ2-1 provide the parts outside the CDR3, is KAGVTQTPRYLIKTRGQQVTLSCSPISGHRSVSWYQQTPGQGLQFLFEYFSETQRNKGNFPGRFSGRQFSNSRSEMNVSTLELGDSALYLCASSLVPSGPSEQFFGPGTRLTVL.

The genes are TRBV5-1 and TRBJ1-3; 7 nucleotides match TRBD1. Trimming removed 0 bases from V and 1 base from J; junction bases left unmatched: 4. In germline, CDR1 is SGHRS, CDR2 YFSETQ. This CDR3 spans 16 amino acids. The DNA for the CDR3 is TGCGCCAGCAGCTTGGCAGGGGGGATTTCTGGAAACACCATATATTTT. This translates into CASSLAGGISGNTIYF. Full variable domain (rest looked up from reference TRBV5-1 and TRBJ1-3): KAGVTQTPRYLIKTRGQQVTLSCSPISGHRSVSWYQQTPGQGLQFLFEYFSETQRNKGNFPGRFSGRQFSNSRSEMNVSTLELGDSALYLCASSLAGGISGNTIYFGEGSWLTVV.

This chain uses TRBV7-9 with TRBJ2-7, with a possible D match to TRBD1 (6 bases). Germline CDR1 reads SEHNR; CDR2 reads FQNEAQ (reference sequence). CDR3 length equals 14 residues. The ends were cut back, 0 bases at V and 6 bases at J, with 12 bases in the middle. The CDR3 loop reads CASSLAGAPSEQYF. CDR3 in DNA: TGTGCCAGCAGCTTAGCGGGGGCCCCCTCCGAGCAGTACTTC.

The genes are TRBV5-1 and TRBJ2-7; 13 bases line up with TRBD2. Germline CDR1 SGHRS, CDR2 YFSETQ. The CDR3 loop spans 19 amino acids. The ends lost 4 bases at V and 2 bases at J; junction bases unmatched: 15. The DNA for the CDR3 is TGCGCCAGCAGCCAGCCGTTTTTAGGACTAGCGGGGGCTCCCTACGAGCAGTACTTC. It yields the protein CASSQPFLGLAGAPYEQYF.